This T cell receptor beta chain was recovered during a study of blood T cell repertoires in COVID-19. Looking at the study overall: From the United States, Italy and Spain came samples of acute and convalescent COVID-19. Nucleic acid was either cDNA or gDNA, and it came from T cells, B-cell-depleted T cells, or PBMCs.

Original processing methods: Amplified reference gene primers provided the basis for estimating nucleated cell counts. The table came from immunoSEQ multiplex PCR; TCRdb's copy has only in-frame clones and leaves some out. The V and J calls and clone size are taken from that table; D and trimming were inferred from the DNA. The sample yields about 50,000 clones, approximately 85% seen once. The germline V gene has CDR1 MNHEY and CDR2 SVGAGI. The CDR3 loop spans 14 amino acids. V was trimmed by 5 bases and J by 7 bases, leaving 15 bases between them. The J gene is TRBJ1-3, the V gene TRBV6-5; D call uncertain. Sequencing input: peripheral blood. The receptor comes from a man between 60 and 75 years old with acute or convalescent COVID-19. The CDR3, as DNA: TGTGCCAGCAGTCCAGCGTTCCAAAGGAACACCATATATTTT. Translating it yields CASSPAFQRNTIYF.